This T cell receptor (beta chain) was recovered during a study of cytomegalovirus exposure and HLA in healthy donors. V gave up 4 bases and J gave up 7 bases; unmatched junction bases: 7. CDR3 length: 13 amino acids. Germline V gives CDR1 MGHRA, CDR2 YSYEKL. To note about this clone: Its matching antigen is unknown.

Vbeta (60) and Jbeta (13) primers were used in the PCR. The data were produced by immunoSEQ multiplex PCR, yet TCRdb's version contains in-frame clones alone and is incomplete. The top ten hold approximately 6.3% of the sample, which has about 190,000 clones, 75% to 90% seen once. Findings and limits, study-wide: Most observed TCR sequences were rare, whereas some public TCRs were detected in many donors.

The sequenced sample consisted of PBMCs. The V call is TRBV4-1, the J call TRBJ2-7, with 7 bases aligning to TRBD2. This TCR came from a middle-aged man in good health and CMV-seropositive. Here the CDR3 reads CASSPGEGWEQYF. In DNA form, the CDR3 reads TGCGCCAGCAGCCCCGGGGAGGGGTGGGAGCAGTACTTC.